The 11 T cell receptor beta chains below all came from one sample that was sequenced in a study of immune evolution from preneoplasia to lung adenocarcinoma. Using immunoSEQ multiplex PCR, the repertoire was profiled, and TCRdb retains in-frame clones only, with some absent. The sample has 9,000 to 10,000 clones; 70% to 90% are singletons. The sample comprised FFPE lung adenocarcinoma in situ tissue. The receptors come from a person aged 70 to 80 with lung adenocarcinoma.

This clone has just one count. The CDR3 sequence is CASSKSGENPPLHF. As DNA, the CDR3 is TGTGCCAGCAGCAAATCGGGGGAAAATCCACCCCTCCACTTT. The V and J genes are TRBV21-1 and TRBJ1-6. TRBV21-1 is flagged as a pseudogene. CDR3 length equals 14 residues.

The chain is built from TRBV9 and TRBJ1-4, with 8 bases fitting TRBD1. The junction had 6 bases not matched to a gene; V was cut back by 4 bases and J by 1 base. The CDR3 length is 16 residues. Germline lookup yields CDR1 SGDLS and CDR2 YYNGEE. The CDR3 loop reads CASSTPTGGTNEKLFF. CDR3 bases: TGTGCCAGCAGCACCCCAACAGGGGGAACTAATGAAAAACTGTTTTTT.

The rearrangement joins TRBV6-4 to TRBJ2-7; D is uncertain. The germline V gene encodes CDR1 MRHNA and CDR2 SNTAGT. V dropped 7 bases and J dropped 3 bases, with 16 bases sitting between them. There are 14 residues in the CDR3. The CDR3: CASKTETAIYEQYF. Written as DNA, the CDR3 is TGTGCCAGCAAAACGGAGACGGCCATCTACGAGCAGTACTTC.

The chain recombines TRBV7-8 with TRBJ2-2; 10 bases match TRBD2. Germline CDR1 and CDR2: SGHVS and FQNEAQ. The CDR3 covers 15 residues. J gave up 4 bases and V 5 bases, and 4 bases lay outside the gene matches. The CDR3 region is CASSPRLAGTGELFF. The CDR3 region has the DNA TGTGCCAGCAGCCCGAGACTAGCGGGCACCGGGGAGCTGTTTTTT. Variable domain in full (rest from reference TRBV7-8 and TRBJ2-2): GAGVSQSPRYKVAKRGQDVALRCDPISGHVSLFWYQQALGQGPEFLTYFQNEAQLDKSGLPSDRFFAERPEGSVSTLKIQRTQQEDSAVYLCASSPRLAGTGELFFGEGSRLTVL.

This clone was seen once. The rearrangement joins TRBV19 to TRBJ1-1; the match to TRBD1 covers 8 bases. Per germline, CDR1 LNHDA and CDR2 SQIVND (reference sequence). Germline trimming cut 6 bases from V and 11 bases from J; bases unmatched to any gene: 8. The CDR3 covers 12 residues. The CDR3 bases are TGTGCCAGTAGGATCAGACAGGGGACTGCTTTCTTT. Translation: CASRIRQGTAFF.

This clone appeared a single time. Germline and junction disagree at one end, which may indicate a read error. V is TRBV5-1 and J is TRBJ2-7; 12 nucleotides match TRBD2. CDR1 SGHRS and CDR2 YFSETQ come from the germline V gene. CDR3 length: 13 residues. CDR3 residues: CASSLDPTSGRNF. The CDR3 DNA follows: TGCGCCAGCAGCTTGGACCCGACTAGCGGGAGAAACTTC.

The chain employs TRBV19 and TRBJ2-7, with 14 bases lining up with TRBD2. The CDR3 has 16 amino acids. The ends lost 5 bases at V and 5 bases at J; junction bases unmatched: 8. Germline V gene lookup returns CDR1 LNHDA and CDR2 SQIVND (reference sequence). DNA for the CDR3: TGTGCCAGTAGTCCGGGGACTAGCGGGAGTATGAACGAGCAGTACTTC. Its protein is CASSPGTSGSMNEQYF.

This chain links TRBV12-5 with TRBJ2-3; D ambiguous. This CDR3 is built from 14 residues. Germline V lookup: CDR1 LGHNT, CDR2 FRNRAP. Trimming left V 5 bases short and J 1 base short, with 10 bases between. The CDR3 nucleotides read TGTGCTAGTGGTGATTATCGGGGCACAGATACGCAGTATTTT. It encodes CASGDYRGTDTQYF.

V usage is TRBV30 and J usage is TRBJ2-7; D is possibly TRBD1 or TRBD2 (7 bases each). There are 21 residues in the CDR3. The ends were cut back, 3 bases at V and 0 bases at J, with 33 bases in the middle. Germline CDR1 is GTSNPN and CDR2 is SVGIG (reference sequence). The CDR3, as DNA: TGTGCCTGGAGGAAAGTTGGGGGGAGGGACAGCTCATTCCGACGCTCCTACGAGCAGTACTTC. Its protein product is CAWRKVGGRDSSFRRSYEQYF.

To note about this clone: At one end, the junction sequence differs from germline, possibly due to a read error. DNA for the CDR3: TGTGCTAGCAGCTTAGGCAGGGGGCCCTACAATGAGCAGTTCTTC. Encoded protein: CASSLGRGPYNEQFF. The V and J genes are TRBV7-7 and TRBJ2-1; 8 bases agree with TRBD1. Germline assignment: CDR1 SSHAT and CDR2 FNYEAQ (reference sequence). This CDR3 contains 15 residues.

This clone was found a few times. The genes are TRBV7-9 and TRBJ1-5; no firm D call. V lost 4 bases, J lost 1 base, and 5 bases lay in between. This CDR3 has 13 amino acids. CDR1 SEHNR and CDR2 FQNEAQ come from the germline V gene (reference sequence). CDR3 protein: CASSSASNQPQHF. DNA for the CDR3: TGTGCCAGCAGCTCCGCGAGCAATCAGCCCCAGCATTTT.